This section outlines one TCR beta chain sequence together with its context. The identical CDR3 is also encoded by other nucleotide sequences in the sample. Produced via immunoSEQ multiplex PCR; TCRdb's table is partial and in-frame only. Counted here are under 250,000 clones, 65% to 85% occurring once; the ten biggest clones make up roughly 5%. This specimen belongs to a study of blood T cell repertoires in COVID-19. Germline values: CDR1 MDHEN, CDR2 SYDVKM. The germline V and J ends were trimmed by 6 bases and 0 bases, with 7 bases remaining between them. The CDR3 has 13 residues. The sequencing input was peripheral blood. The rearrangement joins TRBV28 to TRBJ2-3; D remains ambiguous. This receptor was obtained from a human donor in a cohort sampled during active COVID-19. The CDR3 is CASSPTSTDTQYF. The DNA of the CDR3 is TGTGCCAGCAGCCCGACAAGCACAGATACGCAGTATTTT.